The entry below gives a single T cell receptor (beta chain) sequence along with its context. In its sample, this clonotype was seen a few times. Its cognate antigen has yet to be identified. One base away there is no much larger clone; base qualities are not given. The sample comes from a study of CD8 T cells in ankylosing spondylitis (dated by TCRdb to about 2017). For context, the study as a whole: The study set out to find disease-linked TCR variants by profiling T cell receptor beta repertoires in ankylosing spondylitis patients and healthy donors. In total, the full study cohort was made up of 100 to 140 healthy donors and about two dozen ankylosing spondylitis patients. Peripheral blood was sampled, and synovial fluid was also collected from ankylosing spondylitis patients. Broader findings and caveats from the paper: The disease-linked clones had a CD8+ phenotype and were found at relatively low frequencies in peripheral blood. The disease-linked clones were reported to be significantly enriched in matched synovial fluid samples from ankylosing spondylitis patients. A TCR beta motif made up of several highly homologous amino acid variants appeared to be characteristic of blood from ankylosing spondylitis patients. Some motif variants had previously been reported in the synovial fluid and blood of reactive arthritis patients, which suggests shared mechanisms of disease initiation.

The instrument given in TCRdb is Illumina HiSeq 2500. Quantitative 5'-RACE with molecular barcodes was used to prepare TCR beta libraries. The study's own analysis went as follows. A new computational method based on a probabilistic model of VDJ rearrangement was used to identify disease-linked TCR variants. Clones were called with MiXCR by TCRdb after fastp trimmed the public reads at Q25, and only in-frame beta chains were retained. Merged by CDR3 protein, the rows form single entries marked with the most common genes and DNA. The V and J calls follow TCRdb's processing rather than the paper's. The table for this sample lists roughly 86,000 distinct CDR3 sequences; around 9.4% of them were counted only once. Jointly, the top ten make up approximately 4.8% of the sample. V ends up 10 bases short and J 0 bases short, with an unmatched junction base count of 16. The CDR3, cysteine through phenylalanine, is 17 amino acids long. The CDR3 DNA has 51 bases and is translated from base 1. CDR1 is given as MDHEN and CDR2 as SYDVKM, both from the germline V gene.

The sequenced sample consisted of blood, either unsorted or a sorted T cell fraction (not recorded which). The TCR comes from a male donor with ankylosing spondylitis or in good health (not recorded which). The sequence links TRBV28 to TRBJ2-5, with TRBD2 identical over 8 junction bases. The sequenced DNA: TGTGCCATCGGCGAGGCTGGGGGACTAGAGTACCAAGAGACCCAGTACTTC. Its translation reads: CAIGEAGGLEYQETQYF.